The entry below gives a single TCR beta chain sequence along with its context. Its target is not known. What was sequenced were expressed TCRB transcripts, since all of the isolated RNA had been reverse transcribed. TCRdb's copy holds only in-frame clones and misses some; the assay was immunoSEQ multiplex PCR. The sample carries 250,000 to 300,000 clones, around 22% recorded once. From germline, CDR1 is GTSNPN and CDR2 SVGIG (reference sequence). The V and J ends lost 4 bases and 2 bases respectively, with 14 bases between them. This CDR3 has 14 residues. The entry originates in a study of beta chain features in type 1 diabetes. The authors sorted CD4+ naive, central memory, regulatory and stem cell-like memory cells via CD45RO/CCR7/CD25/CD127/CD95/CD27. Study findings and constraints: With patients and controls alike, PCR might favor shorter templates to an equal degree. Insertions were fewer and deletions more numerous at VDJ junctions in type 1 diabetes patients. A moderate, significant TCRB CDR3 shortening appeared in type 1 diabetes across four CD4+ subsets.

The V and J genes are TRBV30 and TRBJ2-5; tentatively, D is TRBD1 (6 bases). The sequence was collected from a woman in her twenties or thirties with type 1 diabetes. Material: naive CD4+ T cells from blood. CDR3 sequence: CAWMLGAVQETQYF. The CDR3 nucleotides are TGTGCCTGGATGCTGGGGGCGGTACAAGAGACCCAGTACTTC.